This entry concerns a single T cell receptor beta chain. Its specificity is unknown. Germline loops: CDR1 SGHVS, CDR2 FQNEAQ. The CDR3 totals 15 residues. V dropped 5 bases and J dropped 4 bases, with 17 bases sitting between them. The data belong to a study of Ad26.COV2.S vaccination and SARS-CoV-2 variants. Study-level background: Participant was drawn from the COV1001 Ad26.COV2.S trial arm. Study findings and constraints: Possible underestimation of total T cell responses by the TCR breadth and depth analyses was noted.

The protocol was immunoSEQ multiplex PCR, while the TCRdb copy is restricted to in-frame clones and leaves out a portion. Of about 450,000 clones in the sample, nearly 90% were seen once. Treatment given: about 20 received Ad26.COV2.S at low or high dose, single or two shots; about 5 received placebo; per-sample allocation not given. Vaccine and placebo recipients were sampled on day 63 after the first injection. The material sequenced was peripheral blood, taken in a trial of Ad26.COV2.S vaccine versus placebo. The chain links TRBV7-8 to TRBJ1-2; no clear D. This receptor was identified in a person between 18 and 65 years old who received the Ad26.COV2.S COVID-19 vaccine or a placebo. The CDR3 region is CASSARGQATYGYTF. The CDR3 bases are TGTGCCAGCAGCGCGCGTGGTCAGGCTACCTATGGCTACACCTTC.